These T cell receptor beta chains were read from a single sample in a study of blood T cell repertoires in COVID-19. TCRdb's copy holds only in-frame clones and misses some; the assay was immunoSEQ multiplex PCR. The sample holds some 64,000 clones, over 65% seen once. Sequencing was done on a sample of peripheral blood. The receptor set was obtained from a man older than 75 with active or convalescent COVID-19. The CDR3 runs from the conserved cysteine through the conserved F or W. A D gene is named only where the DNA matches it firmly. Clone size appears in some rows only: once, few, many, or a class for an expanded clone.

DNA: TGTGCCAGCAGCCAGGGGGGGAACTATGGCTACACCTTC; CDR3: CASSQGGNYGYTF; J: TRBJ1-2; size: few; D: -; V: TRBV3-1/TRBV3-2
DNA: TGTGCCGGGCGACAGGGGGAAGGGGGCTACACCTTC; CDR3: CAGRQGEGGYTF; J: TRBJ1-2; size: few; D: TRBD1; V: TRBV6-6
DNA: TGCGCCAGCAGCTTGGGGACTAGCGGGCCCAATGAGCAGTTCTTC; CDR3: CASSLGTSGPNEQFF; J: TRBJ2-1; size: -; D: TRBD2; V: TRBV5-1
DNA: TGTGCCAGCAGTTCGTATCCAGTGGGCTACACCTTC; CDR3: CASSSYPVGYTF; J: TRBJ1-2; size: -; D: -; V: TRBV6-2/TRBV6-3
DNA: TGTGCCAGCAGTTTATTCTCTAGCGGGAGTCAAGAGACCCAGTACTTC; CDR3: CASSLFSSGSQETQYF; J: TRBJ2-5; size: -; D: TRBD2; V: TRBV27
DNA: TGTGCCAGCAGTTACCTTGACAGCACCGGGGAGCTGTTTTTT; CDR3: CASSYLDSTGELFF; J: TRBJ2-2; size: -; D: -; V: TRBV6-5
DNA: TGTGCCAGCAGCGTCGGGACTGGAAACACCATATATTTT; CDR3: CASSVGTGNTIYF; J: TRBJ1-3; size: many; D: -; V: TRBV12-3/TRBV12-4
DNA: TGTGCCACCGGGACTAGCGTTACAGATACGCAGTATTTT; CDR3: CATGTSVTDTQYF; J: TRBJ2-3; size: few; D: TRBD2; V: TRBV24-1
DNA: TGTGCCAGCAGCTTGGGCGGGACAGATAACTATGGCTACACCTTC; CDR3: CASSLGGTDNYGYTF; J: TRBJ1-2; size: many; D: TRBD1; V: TRBV5-5
DNA: TGTGCCAGTAGTCTAGGGGGGACAGTGCAGAATGAGCAGTTCTTC; CDR3: CASSLGGTVQNEQFF; J: TRBJ2-1; size: -; D: -; V: TRBV19
DNA: TGTGCCAGCTCACCATCTGGGGACAGCCTCCACTTT; CDR3: CASSPSGDSLHF; J: TRBJ1-6; size: -; D: TRBD1; V: TRBV18
DNA: TGTGCCAGCAGCGCGACCAGGGCTGGGAACTATGGCTACACCTTC; CDR3: CASSATRAGNYGYTF; J: TRBJ1-2; size: -; D: -; V: TRBV11-2
DNA: TGTGCCAGCAGCCTCCCTTACGCCGGGTTAAACACCATATATTTT; CDR3: CASSLPYAGLNTIYF; J: TRBJ1-3; size: -; D: -; V: TRBV14
DNA: TGCAGCGTCGGACAGGTCCTTAGCACAGATACGCAGTATTTT; CDR3: CSVGQVLSTDTQYF; J: TRBJ2-3; size: -; D: TRBD1; V: TRBV29-1
DNA: TGTGCCAGCAGCCACTCTGGACAGGGAGAGAATCAGCCCCAGCATTTT; CDR3: CASSHSGQGENQPQHF; J: TRBJ1-5; size: -; D: TRBD1; V: TRBV3-1/TRBV3-2
DNA: TGTGCCAGCTCACCAGCCTCGGAGGGGAACTATGGCTACACCTTC; CDR3: CASSPASEGNYGYTF; J: TRBJ1-2; size: -; D: -; V: TRBV18
DNA: TGTGCCAGTAGTAGGCGGGCGGTTAACTCTGGAAACACCTTATATTTT; CDR3: CASSRRAVNSGNTLYF; J: TRBJ1-3; size: -; D: -; V: TRBV19
DNA: TGTGCCACCTTAAGAGACAGGGGGCACAATGAGCAGTTCTTC; CDR3: CATLRDRGHNEQFF; J: TRBJ2-1; size: -; D: TRBD1; V: TRBV24-1
DNA: TGTGCCAGCAGTAGGGGAGATACGCAGTATTTT; CDR3: CASSRGDTQYF; J: TRBJ2-3; size: few; D: -; V: TRBV6-2/TRBV6-3
DNA: TGTGCCAGCTCCCCGGCGAGACAGGGATCTAACTATGGCTACACCTTC; CDR3: CASSPARQGSNYGYTF; J: TRBJ1-2; size: -; D: TRBD1; V: TRBV18
DNA: TGTGCCACCAGTGACCCGGGACAGGGGTCGGGAGATACGCAGTATTTT; CDR3: CATSDPGQGSGDTQYF; J: TRBJ2-3; size: -; D: TRBD1; V: TRBV24-1
DNA: TGTGCAAGTCGCCCGACACCGATTAGCCGACTAGCCACCTTAAACATTCAGTACTTC; CDR3: CASRPTPISRLATLNIQYF; J: TRBJ2-4; size: -; D: -; V: TRBV12-2
DNA: TGCGCCAGCAGCTTGTTGGACAGAACTAATGAAAAACTGTTTTTT; CDR3: CASSLLDRTNEKLFF; J: TRBJ1-4; size: -; D: -; V: TRBV5-1
DNA: TGCAGCATACTCCCTGGAGGGACAGGGTTTTTTGAGGCAGAGACCCAGTACTTC; CDR3: CSILPGGTGFFEAETQYF; J: TRBJ2-5; size: -; D: TRBD1; V: TRBV29-1
DNA: TGCGCCAGCAGCCAATCGAACGGCAGGGAAGCTTTCTTT; CDR3: CASSQSNGREAFF; J: TRBJ1-1; size: -; D: -; V: TRBV4-3
DNA: TGTGCCAGCAGAGAAACTCAGGGCCCCGCGGACTATGGCTACACCTTC; CDR3: CASRETQGPADYGYTF; J: TRBJ1-2; size: -; D: -; V: TRBV5-4
DNA: TGTGCCAGCAGTCTCCACAGGGACGGCTACACCTTC; CDR3: CASSLHRDGYTF; J: TRBJ1-2; size: -; D: -; V: TRBV6-5
DNA: TGTGCCAGCAGCTTGGCTGGACTAGCGGGAGGGCCAGGCAGAGGAGAGCAGTTCTTC; CDR3: CASSLAGLAGGPGRGEQFF; J: TRBJ2-1; size: few; D: TRBD2; V: TRBV5-4
DNA: TGTGCCAGCAGCCCAGGGTGGGGAGGGGCGACAGGGGATCCCTATGGCTACACCTTC; CDR3: CASSPGWGGATGDPYGYTF; J: TRBJ1-2; size: -; D: TRBD1; V: TRBV5-6
DNA: TGCGCCAGCAGCCCGAACGCGGGGCCAATCACAGATACGCAGTATTTT; CDR3: CASSPNAGPITDTQYF; J: TRBJ2-3; size: -; D: -; V: TRBV5-1
DNA: TGTGTCAGCAGTGAAGGAGGTCAGGGGGCGGATGAAGCTTTCTTT; CDR3: CVSSEGGQGADEAFF; J: TRBJ1-1; size: -; D: TRBD1; V: TRBV2
DNA: TGTGCCAGCTCACCACCTACGGGAGAAGCTTTCTTT; CDR3: CASSPPTGEAFF; J: TRBJ1-1; size: -; D: -; V: TRBV18
DNA: TGTGCCAGCGGCGGACAGGTGGTCGGGGAGCTGTTTTTT; CDR3: CASGGQVVGELFF; J: TRBJ2-2; size: -; D: TRBD1; V: TRBV2
DNA: TGTGCCAGCTCACCAAGGCTGACTAGCGGGAGTGGCAAAAACATTCAGTACTTC; CDR3: CASSPRLTSGSGKNIQYF; J: TRBJ2-4; size: -; D: TRBD2; V: TRBV18
DNA: TGTGCCAGCTCACCACAAGGGGGCAATGAGCAGTTCTTC; CDR3: CASSPQGGNEQFF; J: TRBJ2-1; size: -; D: -; V: TRBV18
DNA: TGTGCCAGCAGCCAAGGTGGAGGTAGCGGCACAGATACGCAGTATTTT; CDR3: CASSQGGGSGTDTQYF; J: TRBJ2-3; size: -; D: -; V: TRBV3-1/TRBV3-2
DNA: TGTGCCAGCAGCCCGGACAGGGGGCACAATGAGCAGTTCTTC; CDR3: CASSPDRGHNEQFF; J: TRBJ2-1; size: -; D: TRBD1; V: TRBV7-3
DNA: TGCGCCAGCAGCTTGAGCGGGGGGGCGTCTCAAGAGACCCAGTACTTC; CDR3: CASSLSGGASQETQYF; J: TRBJ2-5; size: -; D: TRBD2; V: TRBV5-1
DNA: TGTGCCAGCAGCTTGGGGACAGGGGTCGCGAACTTC; CDR3: CASSLGTGVANF; J: TRBJ2-4; size: -; D: TRBD1; V: TRBV5-4
DNA: TGTGCCAGCAGCCCAGGACTATTGTACAATGAGCAGTTCTTC; CDR3: CASSPGLLYNEQFF; J: TRBJ2-1; size: -; D: -; V: TRBV11-3
DNA: TGTGCCAGCAGTGAATGGGACAGTCTGAACACTGAAGCTTTCTTT; CDR3: CASSEWDSLNTEAFF; J: TRBJ1-1; size: -; D: TRBD1; V: TRBV2
DNA: TGTGCCAGCAGCCAAGATTTGCGGGGGCCCACAGATACGCAGTATTTT; CDR3: CASSQDLRGPTDTQYF; J: TRBJ2-3; size: -; D: -; V: TRBV3-1/TRBV3-2
DNA: TGTGCCAGCAGCCAACAGGCCTGGAACACTGAAGCTTTCTTT; CDR3: CASSQQAWNTEAFF; J: TRBJ1-1; size: -; D: -; V: TRBV3-1/TRBV3-2
DNA: TGCAGTGCTACTAGCGGGTACATCCAGTACTTC; CDR3: CSATSGYIQYF; J: TRBJ2-4; size: few; D: TRBD2; V: TRBV20-1
DNA: TGTGCCAGCAGTATCCGGGTCGGGGAGCTGTTTTTT; CDR3: CASSIRVGELFF; J: TRBJ2-2; size: few; D: -; V: TRBV3-1/TRBV3-2
DNA: TGTGCCAGCGGGTCCCATGCAGGTGGAGCTTTCTTT; CDR3: CASGSHAGGAFF; J: TRBJ1-1; size: -; D: -; V: TRBV7-9
DNA: TGTGCCAGCAGCCCGTCGGGGGGCCCTCTCTCTGGGGCCAACGTCCTGACTTTC; CDR3: CASSPSGGPLSGANVLTF; J: TRBJ2-6; size: -; D: -; V: TRBV7-3
DNA: TGTGCCAGCTCACCACCTTCAGCGGGAGTAACGGAGACCCAGTACTTC; CDR3: CASSPPSAGVTETQYF; J: TRBJ2-5; size: -; D: TRBD2; V: TRBV18
DNA: TGTGCCACCTCGACAGGGGTTTCCAATGAGCAGTTCTTC; CDR3: CATSTGVSNEQFF; J: TRBJ2-1; size: few; D: TRBD1; V: TRBV6-6
DNA: TGTGCCAGCAGTTCCTTGACCGGGACAGGGATCGGAGAGCAGTACTTC; CDR3: CASSSLTGTGIGEQYF; J: TRBJ2-7; size: few; D: TRBD1; V: TRBV6-2/TRBV6-3
DNA: TGTGCCAGCACCTCGGACAGGGCCTATGGCTACACCTTC; CDR3: CASTSDRAYGYTF; J: TRBJ1-2; size: -; D: TRBD1; V: TRBV2
DNA: TGTGCCAGTAGTCGAAGGGAGATGAGCTATGGCTACACCTTC; CDR3: CASSRREMSYGYTF; J: TRBJ1-2; size: -; D: -; V: TRBV19
DNA: TGCGCCAGCAGCCAAGGCAGGGGGCACTATGGCTACACCTTC; CDR3: CASSQGRGHYGYTF; J: TRBJ1-2; size: -; D: TRBD1; V: TRBV4-1
DNA: TGTGCCAGTAGTATAATGGGACAGGGGGGAATGGAGCAGTTCTTC; CDR3: CASSIMGQGGMEQFF; J: TRBJ2-1; size: -; D: TRBD1; V: TRBV19
DNA: TGTGCCAGTACTGAGAATGAAAAACTGTTTTTT; CDR3: CASTENEKLFF; J: TRBJ1-4; size: -; D: -; V: TRBV19
DNA: TGTGCCAGCAGCCAAGATTACCGGTCGATCGGGGAGCTGTTTTTT; CDR3: CASSQDYRSIGELFF; J: TRBJ2-2; size: -; D: -; V: TRBV3-1/TRBV3-2
DNA: TGTGCCAGCAGCGCCCCGACTAGCGGGAGGGGTGGTGAGCAGTTCTTC; CDR3: CASSAPTSGRGGEQFF; J: TRBJ2-1; size: -; D: TRBD2; V: TRBV9